Below, 19 T cell receptor beta chains from the same sample are listed, as sequenced in a study of shared clonotypes between healthy human individuals. Here immunoSEQ multiplex PCR was the method, and the copy in TCRdb shows in-frame clones only, minus some. The repertoire holds some 2.3 million clones, with 85% to 95% as singletons. The sequenced material came from naive CD4+ T cells from PBMCs. The subset was: CD45RA+ positively selected. The receptor source for this set is a young man in good health. Some clones in this sample may be carry-over from other donors' samples.

The chain couples TRBV30 to TRBJ1-6; D is unresolved. The V end was cut by 7 bases, the J end by 7 bases, with 11 bases between. Germline V CDR1 and CDR2: GTSNPN, SVGIG (reference sequence). The CDR3 length is 12 residues. The chain's CDR3 is CASAYSNSPLHF. For the CDR3, the DNA is TGTGCCTCCGCATACAGCAATTCACCCCTCCACTTT.

Concerning this clone itself: This same CDR3 is encoded by further DNA sequences in the sample. This sequence joins TRBV6-5 and TRBJ2-3; no reliable D call. There are 14 residues in the CDR3. The germline gives CDR1 MNHEY, CDR2 SVGAGI. The V and J ends lost 2 bases and 1 base respectively, with 7 bases between them. The CDR3 region has the DNA TGTGCCAGCAGTTACCGACAAGGCACAGATACGCAGTATTTT. This gives the protein CASSYRQGTDTQYF.

About this clone itself: Other nucleotide sequences from this sample produce the same CDR3. The chain recombines TRBV5-1 with TRBJ2-2; the match to TRBD2 covers 7 bases. The CDR3 contains 15 residues. Germline CDR1 SGHRS, CDR2 YFSETQ. J lost 6 bases, V lost 1 base, and 6 bases had no gene match. As DNA, the CDR3 is TGCGCCAGCAGCTTGTTGGCGGGAGTGGCCGGGGAGCTGTTTTTT. Its protein product is CASSLLAGVAGELFF.

V and J are TRBV6-5 and TRBJ1-5; no reliable D call. The CDR3 has 14 residues. Germline V gene sequence: CDR1 MNHEY, CDR2 SVGAGI. V gave up 0 bases and J gave up 1 base, with 4 bases separating them. The CDR3, as DNA: TGTGCCAGCAGTTACTCGATGAGCAATCAGCCCCAGCATTTT. Protein product: CASSYSMSNQPQHF.

V usage is TRBV4-2 and J usage is TRBJ2-5; 10 nucleotides match TRBD2. The CDR3 is made up of 16 amino acids. Germline loops: CDR1 LGHNA, CDR2 YNFKEQ. V trimming: 0 bases; J trimming: 5 bases; junction bases outside the gene matches: 6. The CDR3 region is CASSQDSGRAGETQYF. The CDR3 DNA is TGTGCCAGCAGCCAAGACAGCGGGAGGGCTGGGGAGACCCAGTACTTC.

This chain uses TRBV19 with TRBJ2-6; tentatively, D is TRBD1 (5 bases). This CDR3 spans 18 amino acids. V dropped 8 bases and J dropped 1 base, with 21 bases sitting between them. Looked up from germline, CDR1 is LNHDA and CDR2 is SQIVND (reference sequence). The CDR3 nucleotides read TGTGCCAGTTTCGCCGTCCAGGGCGCTATGTCTGGGGCCAACGTCCTGACTTTC. This gives the protein CASFAVQGAMSGANVLTF.

V gene TRBV7-9 combines with J gene TRBJ2-1; possible D gene TRBD2, 5 bases. The V gene's germline CDR1 is SEHNR and CDR2 FQNEAQ (reference sequence). V was trimmed by 1 base and J by 4 bases, leaving 14 bases between them. The CDR3 contains 16 residues. The CDR3 nucleotides read TGTGCCAGCAGCTTAGGGATAGGACTCCCGTACAATGAGCAGTTCTTC. Amino acid sequence: CASSLGIGLPYNEQFF.

The V and J genes are TRBV21-1 and TRBJ2-7; the table gives TRBD1 as D, unverified against the DNA. TRBV21-1 is a pseudogene segment. CDR3 length: 17 amino acids. The CDR3 bases are TGTGCCAGCAGCAAAGCGACCGGGACAAGGACCGCCTACGAGCAGTACTTC. Protein product: CASSKATGTRTAYEQYF.

The CDR3 here is CASSPPGQAAIRKETQYF. CDR3 bases: TGTGCCAGCTCACCACCCGGACAGGCCGCGATACGGAAAGAGACCCAGTACTTC. The chain is built from TRBV18 and TRBJ2-5, with TRBD1 identical over 7 bases. J lost 3 bases, V lost 0 bases, and 13 bases had no gene match. Germline values: CDR1 KGHSH, CDR2 LQKENI. CDR3 length equals 18 residues. Complete variable domain (other parts from reference TRBV18 and TRBJ2-5): NAGVMQNPRHLVRRRGQEARLRCSPMKGHSHVYWYRQLPEEGLKFMVYLQKENIIDESGMPKERFSAEFPKEGPSILRIQQVVRGDSAAYFCASSPPGQAAIRKETQYFGPGTRLLVL.

This clone came up once. This rearrangement joins TRBV15 to TRBJ2-2, with TRBD1 matching 9 bases. V dropped 2 bases and J dropped 0; count of bases not matched to a gene: 4. This CDR3 has 17 residues. Germline CDR1 and CDR2: LNHNV and YYDKDF (reference sequence). The CDR3 bases are TGTGCCACCAGCAGAAGGGGGACAGGGTCGAACACCGGGGAGCTGTTTTTT. This codes for CATSRRGTGSNTGELFF.

J is TRBJ1-1 and V is TRBV6-5; D remains ambiguous. Trimming removed 7 bases from V and 4 bases from J, with 16 bases in between. The CDR3 has 14 amino acids. Germline V CDR1 and CDR2: MNHEY, SVGAGI. Here the CDR3 DNA reads TGTGCCAGCATGGATCTTTGGGGTTCCACTGAAGCTTTCTTT. It encodes CASMDLWGSTEAFF.

V and J are TRBV15 and TRBJ2-2; 9 positions match TRBD1. The J segment lost 5 bases and the V segment lost 4 bases, leaving 11 bases of the junction unmatched. This CDR3 is built from 17 residues. CDR1 and CDR2 (germline): LNHNV, YYDKDF (reference sequence). CDR3 loop: CATSTQAGTGWTGELFF. DNA for the CDR3: TGTGCCACCAGCACACAAGCGGGGACAGGGTGGACCGGGGAGCTGTTTTTT.

J is TRBJ2-7 and V is TRBV27, with 11 nucleotides matching TRBD2. V lost 3 bases to trimming and J lost 2 bases; unmatched junction nucleotides: 9. The CDR3 covers 17 residues. Germline loops: CDR1 MNHEY, CDR2 SMNVEV (reference sequence). This CDR3 reads CASSLRETSGNTYEQYF. The CDR3 region has the DNA TGTGCCAGCAGTTTGCGAGAGACTAGCGGGAACACCTACGAGCAGTACTTC.

The V and J genes are TRBV12-1 and TRBJ2-3; the tabulated D call, TRBD1, remains unverified against the DNA. TRBV12-1 is assigned pseudogene status. There are 14 residues in the CDR3. CDR3 amino acids: CASSSGGRRGTQYF. CDR3 coding DNA: TGTGCCAGCAGCTCAGGGGGCCGCCGAGGTACGCAGTATTTT.

This clone was recorded once. This sequence joins TRBV25-1 and TRBJ1-5; TRBD1 agrees at 11 bases. Germline CDR1 MGHDK, CDR2 SYGVNS. This CDR3 comprises 17 residues. After removal of 6 bases from V and 0 bases from J, the junction contained 7 bases not matched to a gene. The CDR3 loop reads CASSPGTGGYSNQPQHF. The CDR3 DNA sequence: TGTGCCAGCAGCCCCGGGACAGGGGGATATAGCAATCAGCCCCAGCATTTT.

V is TRBV5-4 and J is TRBJ2-6; D may match TRBD1 or TRBD2 (5 bases each). V dropped 4 bases and J dropped 4 bases, with 18 bases sitting between them. Germline CDR1 SGHNT, CDR2 YYREEE (reference sequence). This CDR3 is 17 amino acids long. The DNA of the CDR3 is TGTGCCAGCAGCGCCGGGACCAGAGATCTCGGGGCCAACGTCCTGACTTTC. Translation: CASSAGTRDLGANVLTF.

This clone came up once. The chain carries TRBV4-2 and TRBJ2-4; tentative D call: TRBD2 (5 bases). The V end lost 0 bases, the J end lost 2 bases, and 8 bases lay between the germline ends. The germline V gene has CDR1 LGHNA and CDR2 YNFKEQ. The CDR3 is 15 residues long. The CDR3 nucleotides read TGTGCCAGCAGCCAAGAAGGCGGGTCCAAAAACATTCAGTACTTC. Amino acids: CASSQEGGSKNIQYF.

This clone was detected once. The rearrangement joins TRBV18 to TRBJ2-2; D might be TRBD2 (5 bases). The germline V gene has CDR1 KGHSH and CDR2 LQKENI. The CDR3 contains 13 residues. V was trimmed by 6 bases and J by 2 bases, leaving 7 bases between them. The CDR3 bases are TGTGCCAGCTCCGAGGGTAACACCGGGGAGCTGTTTTTT. It specifies CASSEGNTGELFF.

V is TRBV7-3 and J is TRBJ2-2; 7 bases are a match to TRBD2. V lost 6 bases and J lost 0; bases outside the gene matches: 1. The CDR3 loop spans 14 amino acids. CDR1 is SGHTA and CDR2 is FQGTGA in the germline V gene. CDR3: CASRLATNTGELFF. In DNA, the CDR3 is TGTGCCAGCAGACTAGCGACGAACACCGGGGAGCTGTTTTTT.